The 9 T cell receptor beta chains below come from one sample, sequenced in a study of blood T cell repertoires in COVID-19. Method: immunoSEQ multiplex PCR; TCRdb's copy keeps in-frame clones and lacks some. The data show roughly 160,000 clones, roughly 90% seen once. The sequenced material came from peripheral blood. All receptors derive from a middle-aged man with acute or convalescent COVID-19.

This chain uses TRBV29-1 with TRBJ1-2; TRBD1 might be the D (6 bases). With 7 bases removed from V and 7 bases from J, the gap between germline ends came to 16 bases. The V gene's germline CDR1 is SQVTM and CDR2 ANQGSEA. CDR3 size: 12 residues. CDR3 sequence reads: CSAGRGGFGYTF. The CDR3 region has the DNA TGCAGCGCAGGAAGGGGGGGCTTTGGCTACACCTTC. The complete variable domain, with remaining parts taken from reference TRBV29-1 and TRBJ1-2, reads SAVISQKPSRDICQRGTSLTIQCQVDSQVTMMFWYRQQPGQSLTLIATANQGSEATYESGFVIDKFPISRPNLTFSTLTVSNMSPEDSSIYLCSAGRGGFGYTFGSGTRLTVV.

J is TRBJ2-3 and V is TRBV4-3; 7 bases fit TRBD2. Germline assignment: CDR1 LGHNA and CDR2 YSLEER. The V gene end was trimmed by 1 base and the J gene end by 4 bases; junction bases not matched to a gene: 8. This CDR3 has 16 residues. The CDR3 reads CASSQVRGRGADTQYF. For the CDR3, the DNA is TGCGCCAGCAGCCAAGTTAGGGGACGGGGGGCAGATACGCAGTATTTT.

The chain is built from TRBV20-1 and TRBJ2-7, with D possibly TRBD1 on 5 matching bases. V was cut by 3 bases and J by 5 bases, with 8 bases left in between. This CDR3 is built from 11 residues. Per the germline V gene, CDR1 is DFQATT and CDR2 is SNEGSKA (reference sequence). This CDR3 reads CSARSGHEQYF. CDR3 nucleotide sequence: TGCAGTGCTAGGTCAGGGCACGAGCAGTACTTC.

Here the CDR3 DNA reads TGTGCCAGCAGCGCCCGGACAGGGGAGTTTCTAAACACCGGGGAGCTGTTTTTT. Amino acid sequence: CASSARTGEFLNTGELFF. V is TRBV5-6 and J is TRBJ2-2; 9 bases are shared with TRBD1. The germline gives CDR1 SGHDT, CDR2 YYEEEE. Unmatched junction bases numbered 12, after V lost 4 bases and J lost 2 bases. The CDR3 is made up of 18 amino acids.

V and J are TRBV19 and TRBJ2-3; D remains ambiguous. CDR1 and CDR2 from the germline V gene are LNHDA and SQIVND (reference sequence). V lost 6 bases and J lost 6, with 22 bases in between. The CDR3 runs to 16 residues. The CDR3 DNA follows: TGTGCCAGTAGCACCCAAGTTCACCCACCCTACGATACGCAGTATTTT. As protein: CASSTQVHPPYDTQYF.

This rearrangement joins TRBV27 to TRBJ2-3; the D gene is possibly TRBD2 (5 bases). Trimming removed 2 bases at V and 6 bases at J, with 9 bases between. Per the germline V gene, CDR1 is MNHEY and CDR2 is SMNVEV (reference sequence). This CDR3 has 13 amino acids. The CDR3 DNA sequence: TGTGCCAGCAGTTTAGGAAGAGGGGATACGCAGTATTTT. Protein: CASSLGRGDTQYF.

This rearrangement joins TRBV18 to TRBJ2-1; D uncertain. The length of the CDR3 is 15 residues. The V end lost 0 bases, the J end lost 6 bases, and 12 bases lay between the germline ends. Per the germline V gene, CDR1 is KGHSH and CDR2 is LQKENI. CDR3 protein: CASSPPWAHRNEQFF. DNA for the CDR3: TGTGCCAGCTCACCACCTTGGGCCCATCGCAATGAGCAGTTCTTC.

This chain uses TRBV10-1 with TRBJ1-1; 7 positions match TRBD1. V lost 6 bases to trimming and J lost 11 bases; unmatched junction nucleotides: 9. In germline, CDR1 is WNHNN, CDR2 SYGVQD (reference sequence). This CDR3 has 12 amino acids. The CDR3 sequence: CASSHRQGRAFF. CDR3 DNA sequence: TGCGCCAGCAGCCATAGACAGGGACGGGCTTTCTTT.

The chain carries TRBV19 and TRBJ1-2; D gene unclear. In germline, CDR1 is LNHDA, CDR2 SQIVND (reference sequence). The CDR3 has 13 residues. Trimming removed 1 base from V and 3 bases from J, with 6 bases in between. Written as DNA, the CDR3 is TGTGCCAGTAGTATAGGCCAGTACTATGGCTACACCTTC. Translated: CASSIGQYYGYTF.